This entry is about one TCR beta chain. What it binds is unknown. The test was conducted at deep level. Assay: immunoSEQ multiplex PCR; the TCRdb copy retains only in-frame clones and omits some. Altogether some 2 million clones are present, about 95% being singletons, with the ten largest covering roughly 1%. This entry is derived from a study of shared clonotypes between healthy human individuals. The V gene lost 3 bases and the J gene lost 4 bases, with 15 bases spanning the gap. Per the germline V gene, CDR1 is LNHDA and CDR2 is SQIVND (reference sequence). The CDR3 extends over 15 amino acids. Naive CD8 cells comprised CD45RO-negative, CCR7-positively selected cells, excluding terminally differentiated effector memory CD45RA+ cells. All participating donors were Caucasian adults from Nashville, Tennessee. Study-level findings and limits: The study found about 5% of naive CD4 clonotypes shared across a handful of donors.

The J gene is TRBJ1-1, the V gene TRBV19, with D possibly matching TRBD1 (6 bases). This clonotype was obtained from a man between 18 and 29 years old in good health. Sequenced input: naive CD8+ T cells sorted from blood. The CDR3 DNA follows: TGTGCCAGTAGTATCCCGAACAGGGCGGGCACTGAAGCTTTCTTT. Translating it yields CASSIPNRAGTEAFF. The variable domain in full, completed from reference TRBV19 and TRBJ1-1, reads DGGITQSPKYLFRKEGQNVTLSCEQNLNHDAMYWYRQDPGQGLRLIYYSQIVNDFQKGDIAEGYSVSREKKESFPLTVTSAQKNPTAFYLCASSIPNRAGTEAFFGQGTRLTVV.